This T cell receptor (beta chain) was observed in a study of T cells in Graves' hyperthyroidism and ophthalmopathy (dated by TCRdb to about 2019). About the study as a whole: Peripheral blood was sampled at the time of initial diagnosis, prior to any treatment. To identify TCR V-J signatures that set the groups apart, the researchers used a discovery cohort of 100 patients, made up of 40 to 45 with Graves' ophthalmopathy and 57 with stable Graves' hyperthyroidism. Prospective prediction of ophthalmopathy was tested in an independent validation cohort consisting of fewer than 20 hyperthyroidism patients and 15 to 17 patients who later progressed to ophthalmopathy. The approximately 90 discovery patients were divided at random into training and test sets in a 7:3 ratio. The study also compared thyroid tissue and blood T-cell repertoires from about 6 Graves' hyperthyroidism patients. Once sampling was done, hyperthyroidism patients were given methimazole at a starting dose of 30 mg daily, whereas ophthalmopathy patients were given high-dose intravenous methylprednisolone. The paper reports TCR Vbeta CDR3 sequencing of 135 peripheral blood samples: some 44 ophthalmopathy, some 80 hyperthyroidism and around 17 progressor patients.

The TCR beta CDR3 regions were amplified from RNA transcripts. A first-round RT-PCR of the TCR CDR3 used the HTBI primer set with the Qiagen OneStep RT-PCR kit. Libraries were constructed in a second round of multiplex PCR, after which size selection and purification were performed. Libraries were sequenced paired-end with 100 bp reads on an Illumina HiSeq2000. In the source study's methods: SOAPnuke was used to process the raw data, with reads discarded if the reads contained adapters or uncalled bases, had a mean Phred below 15, or lacked an exact constant-primer or identifier match. High-quality paired reads were merged with COPE v1.2.5, and unique nucleotide sequences were defined as clonotypes. Clonotypes were aligned to IMGT TRBV, TRBD and TRBJ reference segments using MiTCR v1.1. The analysis included only V-J combinations with a frequency above 0.0001, which together covered 99% to 99.2% of the repertoires. A TCS score was defined as the ratio of F50 (clonal expansion) to E x V (chaos), with BLOSUM62-based TCRdist applied between CDR3 peptides within each V-J. Welch's t-statistics and random forest reduced around 550 V-J features to 13, which were used in a naive Bayes classifier (R e1071). TCRdb reran the public reads through fastp at Q25 and MiXCR, keeping productive beta chains. For every CDR3 protein sequence, its rows merge into one entry that carries the most common genes and DNA. None of the V and J calls come from the authors' own analysis; TCRdb made them. This sample comprises around 620,000 distinct CDR3 sequences, more than 13% of them detected only once. The top ten hold roughly 7.1% of the sample.

V loses 0 bases at its end and J loses 4 bases; junction bases beyond the gene matches: 4. Per the germline V gene (reference sequence), DFQATT is the CDR1 and SNEGSKA is the CDR2. Spanning cysteine to phenylalanine, the CDR3 consists of 14 amino acids. Only the CDR3 portion is preserved as DNA: 42 bases, with reading frame beginning at the first base. In the ophthalmopathy patients, disease was moderately to severely active, with a Clinical Activity Score of 3 or more, a NOSPECS grade of 4 or more, and a duration of less than 3 months. Any patient with an uncontrolled infection, another autoimmune disease, pregnancy or lactation was excluded. Diagnoses were established on the basis of clinical symptoms, serum thyroxine and TRAb, thyroid ultrasound, and orbital computed tomography. PBMCs were isolated from around 10 ml of fresh peripheral blood by Ficoll-Paque density gradient centrifugation. Total RNA was extracted using Trizol reagent, and RNA quality was assessed on an Agilent 2100 Bioanalyzer.

The paper as a whole reports these results and caveats: Blood samples also contained most of the expanded thyroid clonotypes (frequency above 0.001), which suggests that blood repertoires may reflect thyroid immune responses. A model built on a 13 V-J signature distinguished ophthalmopathy from stable hyperthyroidism, reaching around 88% sensitivity and under 84% specificity in cross-validation and 80%/75% in testing. During validation, the model predicted progression to ophthalmopathy a median of approximately six months ahead of onset, with 60% to 71% sensitivity and 72.22% specificity. No statistical method was used to fix the sample size in advance, and group allocation was not hidden from the investigators.

On this clonotype: Its antigen is still unknown. No much larger clonotype is one base removed from it; base qualities were not supplied.

The sequence was collected from a woman under 30 with Graves' ophthalmopathy. The sequencing input was blood. The chain is made from TRBV20-1 and TRBJ2-5; TRBD2 lines up with 8 middle nucleotides. The DNA reads TGCAGTGCTAGAGATACGGGGGGGAGAGAGACCCAGTACTTC. This gives the protein CSARDTGGRETQYF.